A single count supports the clone carrying this TCR beta chain. Its matching antigen is unknown. The data were obtained in a study of T cell responses to AZD1222 COVID-19 vaccine. Overall study findings and caveats: Regions left unmutated in variants are reportedly the target of nearly half of spike-specific TCRs.

The repertoire was sequenced with immunoSEQ multiplex PCR; TCRdb's copy has only in-frame clones and lacks some. Counted here are nearly 90,000 clones, roughly 88% occurring once; the ten biggest clones make up about 5.8%. The CDR3 is 15 amino acids. V was pared by 5 bases and J by 6 bases, with 9 bases of the junction left unmatched. Germline V lookup: CDR1 KGHSH, CDR2 LQKENI. This clonotype originated in an adult in good health. Sequences were derived from peripheral blood, sampled on day 0 of AZD1222 vaccination. The V call is TRBV18, the J call TRBJ2-7, with 11 bases lining up with TRBD2. The CDR3 loop is CASSTGTSGFAEQYF. Written as DNA, the CDR3 is TGTGCCAGCTCAACCGGGACTAGCGGATTTGCCGAGCAGTACTTC.